These 18 T cell receptor beta chains were sequenced from one sample in a study of T cell repertoires in cytomegalovirus infection. TCRdb independently ran MiXCR on the reads; one entry per CDR3 protein. The table shows hundreds of thousands of distinct CDR3 sequences, with 24% occurring only once. The sequenced sample was CD8+ T cells from PBMCs. The receptors originated from a human donor in good health (CMV status not recorded). Some clones in this sample may be carry-over from other donors' samples.

The chain links TRBV20-1 to TRBJ1-6; 9 bases agree with TRBD1. The CDR3 consists of 16 residues. V lost 3 bases and J lost 12; bases outside the gene matches: 15. Germline V gene lookup returns CDR1 DFQATT and CDR2 SNEGSKA (reference sequence). For the CDR3, the DNA is TGCAGTGCTAGCGGACAGGGGTTAAGGTCCCAGGAACCCCTCCACTTT. Its translation: CSASGQGLRSQEPLHF.

This chain connects TRBV12-3 or TRBV12-4 to TRBJ2-2; weak D call: TRBD1 (6 bases). The CDR3 loop spans 15 amino acids. Trimming stripped 6 bases from V and 0 bases from J, with 11 bases between. Here the CDR3 reads CASSPDSANTGELFF. In DNA, the CDR3 is TGTGCCAGCAGCCCGGACAGCGCGAACACCGGGGAGCTGTTTTTT.

This clonotype has a handful of counts. The gene calls are TRBV5-4 and TRBJ2-1; a possible D gene is TRBD2 (5 bases). The CDR3 length is 13 residues. V dropped 4 bases and J dropped 7 bases, with 12 bases sitting between them. In germline, CDR1 is SGHNT, CDR2 YYREEE (reference sequence). This CDR3 reads CASSPDPGNEQFF. For the CDR3, the DNA is TGTGCCAGCAGCCCTGACCCGGGGAATGAGCAGTTCTTC.

This sequence joins TRBV20-1 and TRBJ2-1, with D possibly matching TRBD2 (7 bases). Trimming took 5 bases from V and 4 from J, leaving 15 bases between them. The germline CDR1 and CDR2 sequences are DFQATT and SNEGSKA (reference sequence). The CDR3 has 14 residues. The CDR3 nucleotides read TGCAGTGCTGCCCCCGGGGGGCCGTACAATGAGCAGTTCTTC. This sequence encodes CSAAPGGPYNEQFF.

This clonotype was seen only a few times. V and J are TRBV4-1 and TRBJ2-7; TRBD1 matches 7 bases. This CDR3 contains 16 residues. Germline CDR1 reads MGHRA; CDR2 reads YSYEKL. V shed 2 bases, J shed 4 bases, and the junction held 11 bases outside the gene matches. The CDR3 reads CASSQRQGTSGYEQYF. The DNA of the CDR3 is TGCGCCAGCAGCCAACGACAGGGAACCTCGGGGTACGAGCAGTACTTC.

This clonotype was recorded at least ten times. The chain uses TRBV7-9 and TRBJ2-5; no reliable D call. CDR1 and CDR2 from the germline V gene are SEHNR and FQNEAQ (reference sequence). Trimming took off 1 base at V and 10 bases at J, with 10 bases between the two ends. This CDR3 comprises 12 residues. Here the CDR3 DNA reads TGTGCCAGCAGCTTAGTGACTCCGGGCCAGTACTTC. It specifies CASSLVTPGQYF.

The rearrangement uses TRBV20-1 and TRBJ2-7, with 8 bases fitting TRBD2. The germline gives CDR1 DFQATT, CDR2 SNEGSKA (reference sequence). The length of the CDR3 is 17 residues. With 0 bases clipped from V and 4 bases from J, the junction kept 14 bases outside the gene matches. In nucleotides, the CDR3 is TGCAGTGCTAGAGATCCGGGGGGGGCTAGCACACCTTACGAGCAGTACTTC. It specifies CSARDPGGASTPYEQYF.

This clonotype was seen more than once but under ten times. The rearrangement links TRBV6-2 or TRBV6-3 to TRBJ2-1; TRBD2 agrees at 11 bases. This CDR3 comprises 17 residues. V lost 1 base to trimming and J lost 4 bases; unmatched junction nucleotides: 6. CDR1 is MNHEY, CDR2 SVGEGT, per germline. CDR3 bases: TGTGCCAGCAGTTACTTAAGGACTAGCGGGCTTTACAATGAGCAGTTCTTC. Its translation: CASSYLRTSGLYNEQFF.

This clonotype came up many times. The chain joins TRBV4-1 to TRBJ1-5; the match to TRBD1 covers 9 bases. V gave up 3 bases and J gave up 5 bases; unmatched junction bases: 8. The V gene's germline CDR1 is MGHRA and CDR2 YSYEKL. CDR3 length: 16 residues. This CDR3 is CASSQRGQGVDQPQHF. In DNA form, the CDR3 reads TGCGCCAGCAGCCAGAGGGGACAGGGTGTTGATCAGCCCCAGCATTTT.

In its sample, this clonotype was seen a few times. The chain carries TRBV27 and TRBJ2-1, with D possibly TRBD2 on 6 matching bases. This CDR3 is built from 14 residues. The V end was cut by 6 bases, the J end by 0 bases, with 9 bases between. Germline loops: CDR1 MNHEY, CDR2 SMNVEV (reference sequence). DNA of the CDR3: TGTGCCAGCAGGACGGGGGTCTCCTACAATGAGCAGTTCTTC. This sequence encodes CASRTGVSYNEQFF.

A few counts support this clonotype. V and J are TRBV29-1 and TRBJ2-3; D is ambiguous. The CDR3 sequence is 14 residues long. V shed 7 bases and J shed 0 bases, with 14 bases lying between them. Germline V gene sequence: CDR1 SQVTM, CDR2 ANQGSEA. Here the CDR3 DNA reads TGCAGCGCTGCCGGCGGATCTAGCACAGATACGCAGTATTTT. Its protein is CSAAGGSSTDTQYF.

This clonotype was picked up a small number of times. The rearrangement uses TRBV4-2 and TRBJ1-1, with TRBD1 identical over 8 bases. Trimming removed 3 bases from V and 13 bases from J; junction bases left unmatched: 13. Germline V lookup: CDR1 LGHNA, CDR2 YNFKEQ. There are 14 residues in the CDR3. For the CDR3, the DNA is TGTGCCAGCAGCCAGACCCGGATGGACAGGGTTGATTTCTTT. Translated: CASSQTRMDRVDFF.

This chain uses TRBV19 with TRBJ1-5; D remains unclear. V lost 1 base, J lost 3 bases, and 10 bases lay in between. CDR3 size: 15 residues. The germline gives CDR1 LNHDA, CDR2 SQIVND (reference sequence). The CDR3 DNA sequence: TGTGCCAGTAGTATAGTCGGAGGGAACAATCAGCCCCAGCATTTT. Its translation: CASSIVGGNNQPQHF. The variable domain in full, completed from reference TRBV19 and TRBJ1-5, reads DGGITQSPKYLFRKEGQNVTLSCEQNLNHDAMYWYRQDPGQGLRLIYYSQIVNDFQKGDIAEGYSVSREKKESFPLTVTSAQKNPTAFYLCASSIVGGNNQPQHFGDGTRLSIL.

The V gene is TRBV10-3, the J gene TRBJ1-5; D ambiguous. Per the germline V gene, CDR1 is ENHRY and CDR2 is SYGVKD. CDR3 length equals 16 residues. Trimming took off 2 bases at V and 1 base at J, with 12 bases between the two ends. This CDR3 reads CAISEQATGSNQPQHF. DNA of the CDR3: TGTGCCATCAGTGAGCAGGCCACGGGGAGCAATCAGCCCCAGCATTTT.

V gene TRBV7-6 combines with J gene TRBJ1-4; D unclear. Trimming removed 1 base at V and 6 bases at J, with 12 bases between. The CDR3 has 15 amino acids. The V gene's germline CDR1 is SGHVS and CDR2 FNYEAQ. The CDR3 loop is CASSLVATVDEKLFF. For the CDR3, the DNA is TGTGCCAGCAGCTTAGTAGCTACGGTCGATGAAAAACTGTTTTTT.

This clonotype has ten or more counts. The J gene is TRBJ2-1, the V gene TRBV7-6, with TRBD2 identical over 11 bases. The CDR3 length is 16 residues. Unmatched junction bases numbered 11, after V lost 5 bases and J lost 8 bases. The V gene's germline CDR1 is SGHVS and CDR2 FNYEAQ. Here the CDR3 reads CASSALGTSGNDEQFF. In DNA form, the CDR3 reads TGTGCCAGCAGCGCGCTCGGGACTAGCGGTAACGATGAGCAGTTCTTC.

On this clonotype: Germline and junction disagree at one end, which may indicate a read error. The rearrangement links TRBV7-9 to TRBJ1-2; tentatively, D is TRBD1 (6 bases). The CDR3 is 14 residues long. Per germline, CDR1 SEHNR and CDR2 FQNEAQ (reference sequence). CDR3 nucleotide sequence: TGTGCCAACAGCTTGGGACAAACGAACTATGGCTACACCTTC. Translation: CANSLGQTNYGYTF.

This clonotype appeared once. The junction departs from the called germline gene at one end, perhaps through a read error. This chain uses TRBV6-2 or TRBV6-3 with TRBJ1-1; 9 positions match TRBD1. Germline V gene sequence: CDR1 MNHEY, CDR2 SVGEGT. This CDR3 region has 13 residues. The CDR3 DNA reads as TGTGTCAGCAGCATTGGGACAGGGTTTAAAGCTTTCTTT. Protein sequence: CVSSIGTGFKAFF.